The clone carrying this T cell receptor beta chain came up many times. The data stem from a study of T-cell reconstitution after alpha-beta-depleted transplantation in children. V gave up 3 bases and J gave up 4 bases, with 12 bases separating them. Germline CDR1 reads SQVTM; CDR2 reads ANQGSEA. CDR3 size: 13 residues. Construction of the TCRbeta library involved unique molecular identifiers. TCRdb re-called the PCR reads with MiXCR, one entry per CDR3 protein. Of hundreds of thousands of distinct CDR3 sequences detected, around a sixth appear once; the ten largest clones hold approximately 1%. The chain links TRBV29-1 to TRBJ1-2; possibly TRBD1 for D (6 bases). The sequences come from PBMCs from the stem cell graft donor, collected from the stem cell graft. This receptor was obtained from a human donor who donated a stem cell graft to a child with acute myeloid leukemia. The DNA for the CDR3 is TGCAGCGTTGAGGGGGGCTCTCCCTATGGCTACACCTTC. Its protein product is CSVEGGSPYGYTF. The full variable domain, with the rest looked up from reference TRBV29-1 and TRBJ1-2, is SAVISQKPSRDICQRGTSLTIQCQVDSQVTMMFWYRQQPGQSLTLIATANQGSEATYESGFVIDKFPISRPNLTFSTLTVSNMSPEDSSIYLCSVEGGSPYGYTFGSGTRLTVV.